There are many counts of the clone carrying this T cell receptor (beta chain). What it binds is not known. The data were taken from a study of human T cells and chemical hapten exposure. Study context: The variation in per-sample TCR yields arose mainly from small differences in pooled library volumes.

Specified time point: pre-sensitization, week 0. Stated treatment: therapeutic diphenylcyclopropenone sensitization with weekly scalp DPC. Study findings and constraints: High-frequency TCRs, those above 1 in 1000, stayed the same after DPC sensitization.

The library attached unique molecular identifiers to individual cDNA molecules. In the original workflow: Ranging from roughly 20,000 to 690,600, TCR counts per sample had a median value of 95,638. TCRdb re-called the RACE reads with MiXCR, one entry per CDR3 protein. TCRdb, not the original authors, processed these V and J calls. The repertoire consists of tens of thousands of distinct CDR3 sequences, with approximately 8.8% occurring once and the leading ten covering more than 13%. Germline CDR1 reads KGHSY; CDR2 reads FQNENV. The CDR3 is 13 amino acids. Trimming took off 7 bases at V and 5 bases at J, with 14 bases between the two ends.

The clonotype originates from a woman aged 40-49 years with alopecia areata. Some clones in this sample may be carry-over from other donors' samples. The source was whole blood, collected in connection with sensitization to the hapten diphenylcyclopropenone (DPC). The V and J genes are TRBV16 and TRBJ1-2; a weak D match, TRBD1 (6 bases). The CDR3 region is CASTKEGGYGYTF. The CDR3 DNA sequence: TGTGCCAGCACCAAGGAGGGGGGATATGGCTACACCTTC.